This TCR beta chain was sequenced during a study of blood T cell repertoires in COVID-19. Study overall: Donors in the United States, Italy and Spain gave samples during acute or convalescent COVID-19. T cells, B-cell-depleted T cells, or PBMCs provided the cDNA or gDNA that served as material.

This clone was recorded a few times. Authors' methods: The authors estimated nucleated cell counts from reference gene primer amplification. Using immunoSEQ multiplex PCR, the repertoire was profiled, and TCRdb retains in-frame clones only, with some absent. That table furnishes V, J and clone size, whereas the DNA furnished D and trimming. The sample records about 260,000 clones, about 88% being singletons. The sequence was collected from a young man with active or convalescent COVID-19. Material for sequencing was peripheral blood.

The CDR3 is CASSYTSGGAGAYEQYF. The CDR3 nucleotides read TGTGCCAGCAGCTATACTAGCGGGGGGGCCGGCGCCTACGAGCAGTACTTC. J is TRBJ2-7 and V is TRBV5-6; 13 nucleotides match TRBD2. The CDR3 runs to 17 residues. Per the germline V gene, CDR1 is SGHDT and CDR2 is YYEEEE. J gave up 2 bases and V 3 bases, and 8 bases lay outside the gene matches. The full variable domain, its missing parts supplied by reference TRBV5-6 and TRBJ2-7, is DAGVTQSPTHLIKTRGQQVTLRCSPKSGHDTVSWYQQALGQGPQFIFQYYEEEERQRGNFPDRFSGHQFPNYSSELNVNALLLGDSALYLCASSYTSGGAGAYEQYFGPGTRLTVT.